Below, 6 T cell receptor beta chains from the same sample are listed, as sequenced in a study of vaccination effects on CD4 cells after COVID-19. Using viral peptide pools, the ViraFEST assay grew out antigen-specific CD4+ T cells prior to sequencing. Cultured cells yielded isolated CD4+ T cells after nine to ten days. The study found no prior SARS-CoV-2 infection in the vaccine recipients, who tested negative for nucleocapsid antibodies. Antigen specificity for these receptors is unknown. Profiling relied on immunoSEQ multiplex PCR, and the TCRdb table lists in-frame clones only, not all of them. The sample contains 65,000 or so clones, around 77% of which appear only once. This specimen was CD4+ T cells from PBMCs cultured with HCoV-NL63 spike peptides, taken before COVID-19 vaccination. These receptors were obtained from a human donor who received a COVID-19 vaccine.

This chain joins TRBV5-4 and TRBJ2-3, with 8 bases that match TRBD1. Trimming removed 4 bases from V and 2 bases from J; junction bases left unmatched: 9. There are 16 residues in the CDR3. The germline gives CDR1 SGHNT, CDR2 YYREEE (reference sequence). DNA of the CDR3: TGTGCCAGCAGCGCCGGGGGACAGGTGACCACAGATACGCAGTATTTT. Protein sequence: CASSAGGQVTTDTQYF.

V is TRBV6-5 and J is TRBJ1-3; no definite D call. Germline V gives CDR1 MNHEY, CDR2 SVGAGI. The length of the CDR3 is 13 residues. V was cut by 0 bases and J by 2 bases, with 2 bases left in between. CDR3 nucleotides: TGTGCCAGCAGTTACTCCCCTGGAAACACCATATATTTT. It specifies CASSYSPGNTIYF.

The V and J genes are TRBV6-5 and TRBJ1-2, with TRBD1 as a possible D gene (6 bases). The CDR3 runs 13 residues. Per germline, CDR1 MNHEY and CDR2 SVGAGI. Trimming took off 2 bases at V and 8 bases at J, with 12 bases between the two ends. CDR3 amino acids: CASSYRQVSGYTF. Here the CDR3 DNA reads TGTGCCAGCAGTTACAGACAGGTCTCGGGCTACACCTTC.

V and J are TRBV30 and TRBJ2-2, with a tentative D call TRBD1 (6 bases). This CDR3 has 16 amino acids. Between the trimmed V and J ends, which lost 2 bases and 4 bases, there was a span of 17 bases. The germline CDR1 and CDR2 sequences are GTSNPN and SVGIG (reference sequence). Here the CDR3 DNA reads TGTGCCTGGAGTATCGGGACAACCTCAATCACCGGGGAGCTGTTTTTT. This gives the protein CAWSIGTTSITGELFF.

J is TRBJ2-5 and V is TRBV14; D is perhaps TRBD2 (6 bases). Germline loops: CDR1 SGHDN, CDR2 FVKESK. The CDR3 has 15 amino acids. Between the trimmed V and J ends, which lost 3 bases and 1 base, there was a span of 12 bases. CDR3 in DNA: TGTGCCAGCAGCCAGGCCCCGGGGGTCCAAGAGACCCAGTACTTC. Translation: CASSQAPGVQETQYF. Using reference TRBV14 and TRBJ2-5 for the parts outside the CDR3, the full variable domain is EAGVTQFPSHSVIEKGQTVTLRCDPISGHDNLYWYRRVMGKEIKFLLHFVKESKQDESGMPNNRFLAERTGGTYSTLKVQPAELEDSGVYFCASSQAPGVQETQYFGPGTRLLVL.

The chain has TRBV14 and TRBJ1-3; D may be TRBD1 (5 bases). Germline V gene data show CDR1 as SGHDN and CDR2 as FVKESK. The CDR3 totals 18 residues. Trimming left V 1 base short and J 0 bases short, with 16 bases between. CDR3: CASSQGRVPQYSGNTIYF. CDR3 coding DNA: TGTGCCAGCAGCCAAGGCAGGGTGCCCCAATACTCTGGAAACACCATATATTTT. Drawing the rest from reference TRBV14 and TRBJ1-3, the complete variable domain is EAGVTQFPSHSVIEKGQTVTLRCDPISGHDNLYWYRRVMGKEIKFLLHFVKESKQDESGMPNNRFLAERTGGTYSTLKVQPAELEDSGVYFCASSQGRVPQYSGNTIYFGEGSWLTVV.